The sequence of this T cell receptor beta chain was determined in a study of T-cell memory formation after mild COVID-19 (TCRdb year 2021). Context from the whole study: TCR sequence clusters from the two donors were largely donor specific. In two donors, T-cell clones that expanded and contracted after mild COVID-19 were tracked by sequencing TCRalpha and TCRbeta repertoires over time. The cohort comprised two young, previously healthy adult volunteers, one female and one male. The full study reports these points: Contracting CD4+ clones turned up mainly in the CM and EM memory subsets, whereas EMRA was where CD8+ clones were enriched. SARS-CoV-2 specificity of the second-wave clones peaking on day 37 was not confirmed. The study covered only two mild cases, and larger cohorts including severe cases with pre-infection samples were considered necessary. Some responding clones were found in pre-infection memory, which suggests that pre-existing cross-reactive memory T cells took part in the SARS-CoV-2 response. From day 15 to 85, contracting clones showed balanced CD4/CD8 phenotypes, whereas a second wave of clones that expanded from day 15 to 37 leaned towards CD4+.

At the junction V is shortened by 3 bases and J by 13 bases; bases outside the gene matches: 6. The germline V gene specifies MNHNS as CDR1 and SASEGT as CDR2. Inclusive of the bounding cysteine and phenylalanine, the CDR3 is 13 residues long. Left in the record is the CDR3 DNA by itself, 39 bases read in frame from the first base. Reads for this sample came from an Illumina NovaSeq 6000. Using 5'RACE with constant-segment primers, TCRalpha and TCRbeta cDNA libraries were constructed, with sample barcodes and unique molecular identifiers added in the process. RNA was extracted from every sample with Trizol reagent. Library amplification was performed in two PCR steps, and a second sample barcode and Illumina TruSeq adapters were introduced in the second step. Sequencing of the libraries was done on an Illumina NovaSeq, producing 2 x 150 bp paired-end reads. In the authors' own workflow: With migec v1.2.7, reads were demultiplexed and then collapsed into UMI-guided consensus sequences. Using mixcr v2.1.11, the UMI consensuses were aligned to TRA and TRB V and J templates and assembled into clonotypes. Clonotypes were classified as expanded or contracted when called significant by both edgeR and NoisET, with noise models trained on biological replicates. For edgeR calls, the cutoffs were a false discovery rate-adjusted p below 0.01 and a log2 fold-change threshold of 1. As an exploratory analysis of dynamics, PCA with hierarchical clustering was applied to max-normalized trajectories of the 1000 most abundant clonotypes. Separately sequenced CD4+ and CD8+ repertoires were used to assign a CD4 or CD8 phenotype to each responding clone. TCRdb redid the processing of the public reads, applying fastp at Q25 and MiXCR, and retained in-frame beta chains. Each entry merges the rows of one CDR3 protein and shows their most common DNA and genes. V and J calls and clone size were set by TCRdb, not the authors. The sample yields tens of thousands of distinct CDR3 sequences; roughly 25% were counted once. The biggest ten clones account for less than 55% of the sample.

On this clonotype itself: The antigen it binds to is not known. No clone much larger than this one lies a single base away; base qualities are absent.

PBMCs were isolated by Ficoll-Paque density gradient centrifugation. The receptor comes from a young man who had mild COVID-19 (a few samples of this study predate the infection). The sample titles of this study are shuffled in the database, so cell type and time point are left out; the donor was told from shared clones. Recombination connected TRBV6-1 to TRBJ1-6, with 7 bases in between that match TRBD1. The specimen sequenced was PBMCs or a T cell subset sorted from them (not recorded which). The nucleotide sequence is TGTGCCAGCAGTGAGGGGACAGCCCGGCCCCTCCACTTT. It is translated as CASSEGTARPLHF.